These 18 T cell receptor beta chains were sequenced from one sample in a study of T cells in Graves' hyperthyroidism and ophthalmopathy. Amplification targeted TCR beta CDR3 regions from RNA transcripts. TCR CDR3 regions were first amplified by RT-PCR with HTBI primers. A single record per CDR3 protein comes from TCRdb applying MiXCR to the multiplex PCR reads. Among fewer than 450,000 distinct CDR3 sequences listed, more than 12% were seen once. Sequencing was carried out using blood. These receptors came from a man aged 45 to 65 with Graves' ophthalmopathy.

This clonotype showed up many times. This CDR3 is CASSPPPGYVDNEQFF. The CDR3 DNA follows: TGCGCCAGCAGCCCCCCCCCAGGGTACGTGGACAATGAGCAGTTCTTC. The chain is built from TRBV5-1 and TRBJ2-1, with TRBD1 as a possible D gene (5 bases). Trimming shortened V by 4 bases and J by 5 bases, and 19 bases separated the two germline ends. Germline V gene data show CDR1 as SGHRS and CDR2 as YFSETQ. The CDR3 loop spans 16 amino acids.

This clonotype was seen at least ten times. The CDR3 reads CSARDSLRAEETQYF. CDR3 nucleotides: TGCAGTGCTAGAGATTCATTAAGAGCGGAAGAGACCCAGTACTTC. The V and J genes are TRBV20-1 and TRBJ2-5, with TRBD2 as a possible D gene (5 bases). Trimming removed 0 bases from V and 3 bases from J, with 14 bases in between. Looked up from germline, CDR1 is DFQATT and CDR2 is SNEGSKA (reference sequence). The CDR3 consists of 15 residues.

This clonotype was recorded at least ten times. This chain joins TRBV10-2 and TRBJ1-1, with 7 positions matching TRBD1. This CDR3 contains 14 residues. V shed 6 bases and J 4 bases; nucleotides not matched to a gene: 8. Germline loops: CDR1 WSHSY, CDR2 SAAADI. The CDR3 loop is CASRETGRFTEAFF. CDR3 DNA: TGCGCCAGCAGAGAGACAGGGAGGTTCACTGAAGCTTTCTTT.

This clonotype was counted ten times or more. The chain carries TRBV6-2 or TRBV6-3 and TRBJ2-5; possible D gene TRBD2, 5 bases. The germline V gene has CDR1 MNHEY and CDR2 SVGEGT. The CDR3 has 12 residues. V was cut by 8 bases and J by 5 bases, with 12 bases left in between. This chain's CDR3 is CASGWRVETQYF. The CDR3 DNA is TGTGCCAGCGGGTGGCGGGTCGAGACCCAGTACTTC.

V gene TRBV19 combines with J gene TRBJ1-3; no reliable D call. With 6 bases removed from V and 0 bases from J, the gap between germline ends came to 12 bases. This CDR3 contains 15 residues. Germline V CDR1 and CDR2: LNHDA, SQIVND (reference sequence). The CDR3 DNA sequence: TGTGCCAGTAGCCCGGTTCCGAGCTCTGGAAACACCATATATTTT. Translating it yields CASSPVPSSGNTIYF. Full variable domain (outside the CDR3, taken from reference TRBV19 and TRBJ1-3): DGGITQSPKYLFRKEGQNVTLSCEQNLNHDAMYWYRQDPGQGLRLIYYSQIVNDFQKGDIAEGYSVSREKKESFPLTVTSAQKNPTAFYLCASSPVPSSGNTIYFGEGSWLTVV.

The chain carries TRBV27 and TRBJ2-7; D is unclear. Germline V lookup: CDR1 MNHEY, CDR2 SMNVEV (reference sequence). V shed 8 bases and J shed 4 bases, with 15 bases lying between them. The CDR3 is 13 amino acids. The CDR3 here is CASGIAEEYEQYF. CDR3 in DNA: TGTGCCAGCGGAATAGCTGAAGAGTACGAGCAGTACTTC.

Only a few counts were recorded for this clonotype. CDR3 region: CASSESSVGRGNYGYTF. For the CDR3, the DNA is TGTGCCAGCAGTGAATCTTCAGTGGGCAGGGGGAACTATGGCTACACCTTC. The chain uses TRBV25-1 and TRBJ1-2; 7 nucleotides agree with TRBD1. Trimming removed 1 base from V and 2 bases from J; junction bases left unmatched: 10. Germline loops: CDR1 MGHDK, CDR2 SYGVNS. This CDR3 is 17 amino acids long.

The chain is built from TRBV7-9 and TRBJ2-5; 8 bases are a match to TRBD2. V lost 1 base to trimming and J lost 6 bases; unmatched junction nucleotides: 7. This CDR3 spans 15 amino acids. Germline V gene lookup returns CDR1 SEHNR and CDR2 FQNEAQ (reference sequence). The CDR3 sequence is CASSLDPTGGQTQYF. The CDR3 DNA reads TGTGCCAGCAGCTTAGATCCCACGGGAGGGCAGACCCAGTACTTC.

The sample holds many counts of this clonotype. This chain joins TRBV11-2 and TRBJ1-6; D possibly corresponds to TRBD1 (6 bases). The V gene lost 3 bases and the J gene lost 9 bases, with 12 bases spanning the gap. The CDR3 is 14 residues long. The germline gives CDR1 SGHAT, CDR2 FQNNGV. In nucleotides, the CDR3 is TGTGCCAGCAGCTTGGGGCAGGGGTCTTCACCCCTCCACTTT. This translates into CASSLGQGSSPLHF.

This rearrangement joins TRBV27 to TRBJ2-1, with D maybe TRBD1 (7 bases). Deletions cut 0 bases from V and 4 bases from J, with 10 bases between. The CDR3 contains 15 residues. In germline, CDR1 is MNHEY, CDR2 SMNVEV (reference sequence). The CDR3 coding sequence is TGTGCCAGCAGTTTATCGGCGGGACAGTACAATGAGCAGTTCTTC. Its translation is CASSLSAGQYNEQFF.

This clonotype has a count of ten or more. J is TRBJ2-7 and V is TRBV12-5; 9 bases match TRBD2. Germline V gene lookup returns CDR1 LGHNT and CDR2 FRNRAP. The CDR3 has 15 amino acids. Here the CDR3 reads CAPKGESGRTYEQYF. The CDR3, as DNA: TGTGCCCCCAAGGGTGAGAGCGGGAGGACCTACGAGCAGTACTTC.

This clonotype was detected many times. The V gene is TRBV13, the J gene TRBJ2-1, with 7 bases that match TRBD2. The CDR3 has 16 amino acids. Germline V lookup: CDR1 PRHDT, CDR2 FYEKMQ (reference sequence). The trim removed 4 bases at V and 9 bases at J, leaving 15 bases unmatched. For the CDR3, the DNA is TGTGCCAGCAGCTCCCGAGACGCGGGAGCCGTGGGTGAGCAGTTCTTC. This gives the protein CASSSRDAGAVGEQFF. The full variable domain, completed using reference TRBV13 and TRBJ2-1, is AAGVIQSPRHLIKEKRETATLKCYPIPRHDTVYWYQQGPGQDPQFLISFYEKMQSDKGSIPDRFSAQQFSDYHSELNMSSLELGDSALYFCASSSRDAGAVGEQFFGPGTRLTVL.

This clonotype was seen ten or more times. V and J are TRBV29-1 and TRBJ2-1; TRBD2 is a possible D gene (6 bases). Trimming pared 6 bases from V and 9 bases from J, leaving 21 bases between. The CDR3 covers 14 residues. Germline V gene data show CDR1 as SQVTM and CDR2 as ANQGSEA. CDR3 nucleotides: TGCAGCGTAATCTCCGGGACTCCGGGTGGTGAGCAGTTCTTC. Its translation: CSVISGTPGGEQFF.

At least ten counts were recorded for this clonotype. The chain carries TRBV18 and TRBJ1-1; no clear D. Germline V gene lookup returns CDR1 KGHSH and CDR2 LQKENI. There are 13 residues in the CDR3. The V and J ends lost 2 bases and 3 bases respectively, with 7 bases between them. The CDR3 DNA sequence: TGTGCCAGCTCACCAGGGTTTGACACTGAAGCTTTCTTT. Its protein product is CASSPGFDTEAFF.

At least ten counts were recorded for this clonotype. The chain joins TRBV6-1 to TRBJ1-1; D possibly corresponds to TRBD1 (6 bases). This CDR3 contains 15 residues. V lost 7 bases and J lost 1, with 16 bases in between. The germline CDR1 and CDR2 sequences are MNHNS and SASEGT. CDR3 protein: CASTKWGLANTEAFF. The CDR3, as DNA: TGTGCCAGCACGAAATGGGGGCTGGCGAACACTGAAGCTTTCTTT.

DNA for the CDR3: TGTGCCACCCTACCCACTAGCGGCTACACCGGGGAGCTGTTTTTT. This codes for CATLPTSGYTGELFF. V usage is TRBV25-1 and J usage is TRBJ2-2, with TRBD2 identical over 8 bases. With 10 bases clipped from V and 3 bases from J, the junction kept 10 bases outside the gene matches. The germline CDR1 and CDR2 sequences are MGHDK and SYGVNS. This CDR3 has 15 residues.

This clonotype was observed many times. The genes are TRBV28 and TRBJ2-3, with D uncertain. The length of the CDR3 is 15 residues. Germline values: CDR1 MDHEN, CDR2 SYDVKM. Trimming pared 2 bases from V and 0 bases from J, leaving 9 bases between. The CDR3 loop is CASSLVGPSTDTQYF. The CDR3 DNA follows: TGTGCCAGCAGTTTAGTTGGTCCTAGCACAGATACGCAGTATTTT.

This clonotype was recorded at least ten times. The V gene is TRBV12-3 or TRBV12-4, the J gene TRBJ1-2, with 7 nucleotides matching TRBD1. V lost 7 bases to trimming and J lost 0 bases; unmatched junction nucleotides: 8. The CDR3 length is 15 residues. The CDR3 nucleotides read TGTGCCAGCACTACCGGAGGGACAGCTAACTATGGCTACACCTTC. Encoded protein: CASTTGGTANYGYTF.